Below, 2 T cell receptor beta chains from the same sample are listed, as sequenced in a study of metastatic and nonmetastatic thyroid tumors. Each patient came to thyroid surgery without any prior treatment (of any kind). TCRdb reprocessed the PCR reads via MiXCR. The sample includes some 6,900 clones, roughly 29% seen only once; the top ten take 16%. The sequencing input was adjacent normal tissue. The receptors were gathered from a female donor with papillary thyroid cancer or a benign thyroid nodule (not recorded which). Some clones in this sample may be carry-over from other donors' samples.

The V call is TRBV6-1, the J call TRBJ1-1; TRBD1 matches 10 bases. The CDR3 spans 14 residues. Germline CDR1 is MNHNS and CDR2 is SASEGT. With V trimmed by 4 bases and J by 4 bases, 3 bases remained unmatched. CDR3 in amino acids: CASSVRTGGTEAFF. CDR3 bases: TGTGCCAGCAGTGTTAGGACAGGGGGCACTGAAGCTTTCTTT.

The genes are TRBV20-1 and TRBJ2-7; D remains ambiguous. The ends were cut back, 6 bases at V and 3 bases at J, with 21 bases in the middle. Per germline, CDR1 DFQATT and CDR2 SNEGSKA (reference sequence). The CDR3 sequence is 15 residues long. CDR3 DNA sequence: TGCAGTGCCCGTTTACGAAACTTTCCGGGCTACGAGCAGTACTTC. This gives the protein CSARLRNFPGYEQYF.